The clone carrying this TCR beta chain was seen a single time. Antigen unknown. Other DNA sequences in the sample encode the same CDR3. The study separated CD4+ cells into CD45RA+ naive and CD45RA-negative memory subsets. The data belong to a study of shared clonotypes between healthy human individuals. The overall study: Donors consisted of two women and a few men between 18 and 49. Study-level points and caveats: Only blood was sampled, and tissue TCR repertoires likely differ from blood ones.

The authors distributed each subset's genomic DNA evenly over several immunoSEQ plates. Clones were sequenced by immunoSEQ multiplex PCR, and TCRdb holds only the in-frame ones, with some missing. The repertoire holds a few million clones, with just over 90% as singletons. The receptor was derived from a man between 18 and 29 years old in good health. Some clones in this sample may be carry-over from other donors' samples. The sequenced material came from naive CD4+ T cells from PBMCs. The subset here: CD45RA+ positively selected.

The CDR3 region is CASSQVFSNQPQHF. CDR3 DNA: TGCGCCAGCAGCCAAGTATTCAGCAATCAGCCCCAGCATTTT. The V and J genes are TRBV4-1 and TRBJ1-5, with D unclear. V was pared by 1 base and J by 1 base, with 5 bases between. Germline CDR1 reads MGHRA; CDR2 reads YSYEKL. This CDR3 region has 14 residues.